One sample yielded the 22 T cell receptor beta chains listed below, sequenced in a study of T cells in narcolepsy listed by TCRdb under 2018. The library was built by means of the immunoSEQ multiplex PCR assay. TCRdb stores this immuneACCESS table with in-frame sequences only. Part of the clones is absent; in the studies checked, under half of the shortfall reflects unresolved V genes, and no reason is known for the rest. The sample contains around 740 clones, around 18% of them found a single time. The top ten hold over 8.5% of the sample. For these receptors, no antigen is known. The sample taken for sequencing was cultured CD4+ T cells from cerebrospinal fluid. Receptor source: a human donor with narcolepsy.

This clone is termed large (0.1 to 1%). The CDR3 coding sequence is TGTGCCAGCAGTTTGATAGCGGGAGGGATCCCAGATACGCAGTATTTT. Protein product: CASSLIAGGIPDTQYF. The chain uses TRBV28 and TRBJ2-3; 11 bases map to TRBD2. The length of the CDR3 is 16 residues. CDR1 and CDR2 from the germline V gene are MDHEN and SYDVKM. V gave up 3 bases and J gave up 4 bases; unmatched junction bases: 6.

The gene calls are TRBV5-4 and TRBJ1-5, with a tentative D call TRBD1 (6 bases). The CDR3 sequence is 16 residues long. In germline, CDR1 is SGHNT, CDR2 YYREEE (reference sequence). The V end lost 4 bases, the J end lost 0 bases, and 14 bases lay between the germline ends. The DNA for the CDR3 is TGTGCCAGCAGCCTACTGGGGGGGCCTAGCAATCAGCCCCAGCATTTT. Amino acids: CASSLLGGPSNQPQHF.

CDR3 nucleotides: TGTGCCAGCAGCTTGGTAAAAAGGGGTGAAGCTTTCTTT. Its translation: CASSLVKRGEAFF. The V call is TRBV5-8, the J call TRBJ1-1, with D tentatively TRBD1 (5 bases). The CDR3 runs 13 residues. From germline, CDR1 is SGHTS and CDR2 YDEGEE. V lost 0 bases and J lost 7, with 10 bases in between.

By share of the sample, this clone is large. The V call is TRBV19, the J call TRBJ2-1, with D possibly TRBD2 on 7 matching bases. The CDR3 runs 15 residues. Trimming pared 6 bases from V and 9 bases from J, leaving 21 bases between. Per germline, CDR1 LNHDA and CDR2 SQIVND (reference sequence). CDR3 nucleotides: TGTGCCAGTAGCCCGTTGATTGGGGGAGGGGGTGAGCAGTTCTTC. It specifies CASSPLIGGGGEQFF.

Judged by abundance, this clone is hyperexpanded. The chain couples TRBV6-1 to TRBJ1-5; possible D gene TRBD1, 6 bases. The CDR3 length is 14 residues. Germline CDR1 and CDR2: MNHNS and SASEGT. V lost 10 bases to trimming and J lost 4 bases, with 17 bases between them. Here the CDR3 reads CATDLDRTNQPQHF. CDR3 coding DNA: TGTGCCACCGACCTGGACAGAACGAATCAGCCCCAGCATTTT.

This clone was counted a few times. The chain employs TRBV7-2 and TRBJ2-7; 7 nucleotides align to TRBD2. Losses at the gene ends were 8 bases for V and 3 bases for J; bases not matched to a gene: 7. The CDR3 sequence is 13 residues long. Germline V gene data show CDR1 as SGHTA and CDR2 as FQGNSA. This chain's CDR3 is CASGGSGFYEQYF. As DNA, the CDR3 is TGTGCCAGCGGAGGTAGCGGGTTCTACGAGCAGTACTTC.

This clone is large (0.1 to 1%) in the sample. The rearrangement links TRBV18 to TRBJ2-6; D uncertain. The CDR3 is made up of 17 amino acids. V shed 3 bases and J shed 0 bases, with 12 bases lying between them. Germline CDR1 is KGHSH and CDR2 is LQKENI. This CDR3 reads CASSPFDISSGANVLTF. The CDR3 DNA sequence: TGTGCCAGCTCACCGTTCGATATTAGCTCTGGGGCCAACGTCCTGACTTTC.

By sample fraction, this clone is large (0.1 to 1%). J is TRBJ2-2 and V is TRBV5-1; perhaps TRBD2 as D (6 bases). Germline CDR1 reads SGHRS; CDR2 reads YFSETQ. This CDR3 contains 14 residues. Trimming removed 4 bases at V and 6 bases at J, with 13 bases between. This CDR3 reads CASSPGVAAGELFF. CDR3 DNA sequence: TGCGCCAGCAGCCCGGGGGTAGCGGCCGGGGAGCTGTTTTTT.

This clone is termed medium-sized. The CDR3 DNA reads as TGTGCCAGCAGCTTAGCAGGACTAGCATTAGCCAAAAACATTCAGTACTTC. It translates to CASSLAGLALAKNIQYF. V usage is TRBV7-8 and J usage is TRBJ2-4; TRBD2 aligns across 8 bases. This CDR3 is 17 amino acids long. The germline gives CDR1 SGHVS, CDR2 FQNEAQ. Losses at the gene ends were 0 bases for V and 0 bases for J; bases not matched to a gene: 4.

The chain uses TRBV5-1 and TRBJ2-5; 8 bases agree with TRBD2. This CDR3 spans 15 amino acids. CDR1 is SGHRS and CDR2 is YFSETQ in the germline V gene. V shed 4 bases, J shed 4 bases, and the junction held 9 bases outside the gene matches. CDR3 loop: CASSVGTRGGETQYF. As DNA, the CDR3 is TGCGCCAGCAGCGTCGGGACTAGGGGAGGAGAGACCCAGTACTTC.

This clone was detected a few times. The chain carries TRBV6-5 and TRBJ2-1, with 7 bases lining up with TRBD1. With 2 bases clipped from V and 2 bases from J, the junction kept 6 bases outside the gene matches. This CDR3 comprises 16 residues. The germline V gene encodes CDR1 MNHEY and CDR2 SVGAGI. For the CDR3, the DNA is TGTGCCAGCAGTTACGACGTCACAGGGGCCTACAATGAGCAGTTCTTC. Translated: CASSYDVTGAYNEQFF.

The chain is built from TRBV23-1 and TRBJ1-2; D possibly corresponds to TRBD1 (5 bases). TRBV23-1 is reported as an ORF; its role is uncertain. CDR3 size: 15 residues. V dropped 2 bases and J dropped 4 bases, with 14 bases sitting between them. CDR3 in DNA: TGCGCCAGCAGTCAACGGACACGGAACGTCTATGGCTACACCTTC. It translates to CASSQRTRNVYGYTF.

The rearrangement joins TRBV11-2 to TRBJ2-3; 7 positions agree with TRBD2. Per germline, CDR1 SGHAT and CDR2 FQNNGV. The CDR3 extends over 16 amino acids. V lost 5 bases, J lost 1 base, and 9 bases stayed unmatched. This CDR3 reads CASSTRLAVGTDTQYF. The CDR3 DNA reads TGTGCCAGCAGCACCCGTCTAGCGGTTGGCACAGATACGCAGTATTTT. Complete variable domain (other parts from reference TRBV11-2 and TRBJ2-3): EAGVAQSPRYKIIEKRQSVAFWCNPISGHATLYWYQQILGQGPKLLIQFQNNGVVDDSQLPKDRFSAERLKGVDSTLKIQPAKLEDSAVYLCASSTRLAVGTDTQYFGPGTRLTVL.

This clone is classed as large. The chain uses TRBV7-8 and TRBJ1-4, with D uncertain. Trimming took 4 bases from V and 5 from J, leaving 17 bases between them. CDR1 is SGHVS and CDR2 is FQNEAQ in the germline V gene. The CDR3 is 16 amino acids. The CDR3 loop is CASSSGYEGGNEKLFF. CDR3 sequence (DNA): TGTGCCAGCAGCTCGGGGTATGAGGGAGGAAATGAAAAACTGTTTTTT.

This chain connects TRBV5-4 to TRBJ1-1; 7 bases match TRBD1. There are 13 residues in the CDR3. Losses at the gene ends were 4 bases for V and 3 bases for J; bases not matched to a gene: 3. Germline assignment: CDR1 SGHNT and CDR2 YYREEE (reference sequence). The CDR3 coding sequence is TGTGCCAGCAGCAGGGGACAGCACACTGAAGCTTTCTTT. This translates into CASSRGQHTEAFF.

This clone was seen more than once but under ten times. The chain has TRBV6-1 and TRBJ2-1; 10 nucleotides align to TRBD2. The length of the CDR3 is 14 residues. Germline V gives CDR1 MNHNS, CDR2 SASEGT. The V segment lost 10 bases and the J segment 10 bases; nucleotides outside the gene matches: 13. CDR3 loop: CATRLLAGAKEQFF. CDR3 coding DNA: TGTGCCACCCGACTGCTAGCGGGAGCCAAGGAGCAGTTCTTC.

A single count supports this clone. The J gene is TRBJ2-3, the V gene TRBV7-9; D is unresolved. Trimming removed 0 bases from V and 2 bases from J, with 6 bases in between. The CDR3 length is 14 residues. Germline V gives CDR1 SEHNR, CDR2 FQNEAQ (reference sequence). Here the CDR3 DNA reads TGTGCCAGCAGCTTAGCCATTTCCACAGATACGCAGTATTTT. This codes for CASSLAISTDTQYF.

The chain is built from TRBV6-5 and TRBJ1-5, with D unresolved. Germline V gene data show CDR1 as MNHEY and CDR2 as SVGAGI. There are 12 residues in the CDR3. Trimming pared 4 bases from V and 5 bases from J, leaving 6 bases between. The CDR3 sequence is CASSSGDQPQHF. The CDR3 nucleotides read TGTGCCAGCAGTTCAGGCGATCAGCCCCAGCATTTT.

Comments on this clone: A far larger clone is off by one base, so a read error is likely. The J gene is TRBJ1-5, the V gene TRBV6-1, with a weak D call TRBD1 (5 bases). V dropped 4 bases and J dropped 4 bases, with 11 bases sitting between them. This CDR3 has 14 amino acids. CDR1 and CDR2 from the germline V gene are MNHNS and SASEGT. CDR3 sequence (DNA): TGTGCCAGCAGTGGGAGACAGAGGAATCAGCCCCAGCATTTT. Protein: CASSGRQRNQPQHF.

This clone is medium-sized (0.01 to 0.1%). The chain recombines TRBV19 with TRBJ1-2, with D possibly being TRBD1 (6 bases). V lost 7 bases and J 5 bases, leaving 14 bases between the germline ends. Germline CDR1 LNHDA, CDR2 SQIVND (reference sequence). The CDR3 is 13 amino acids. CDR3: CASTAGVLYGYTF. CDR3 sequence (DNA): TGTGCCAGTACCGCAGGGGTGTTATATGGCTACACCTTC.

In its sample, this clone is medium-sized. V gene TRBV15 combines with J gene TRBJ2-1; 13 bases match TRBD2. Per germline, CDR1 LNHNV and CDR2 YYDKDF (reference sequence). Germline trimming cut 9 bases from V and 7 bases from J; bases unmatched to any gene: 3. The CDR3 totals 13 residues. The CDR3 DNA reads TGTGCCACGGAGGGACTAGCGGGGAATGAGCAGTTCTTC. Translated, it gives CATEGLAGNEQFF.

The chain joins TRBV7-2 to TRBJ1-4; D possibly corresponds to TRBD1 (6 bases). Trimming shortened V by 5 bases and J by 5 bases, and 12 bases separated the two germline ends. Germline V gene lookup returns CDR1 SGHTA and CDR2 FQGNSA. This CDR3 is built from 14 residues. The CDR3 is CASSAGGGNEKLFF. The CDR3 region has the DNA TGTGCCAGCAGCGCCGGGGGGGGCAATGAAAAACTGTTTTTT.